This T cell receptor (beta chain) was profiled in a study of blood T cell repertoires in COVID-19. J was trimmed by 4 bases and V by 5 bases; bases with no gene match: 8. The CDR3 contains 15 residues. Germline loops: CDR1 SGHRS, CDR2 YFSETQ. Using immunoSEQ multiplex PCR, the repertoire was profiled, and TCRdb retains in-frame clones only, with some absent. The sample consists of about 160,000 clones, roughly 88% of them appearing once. V gene TRBV5-1 combines with J gene TRBJ1-4, with TRBD1 matching over 7 bases. The source material was peripheral blood. The origin of this receptor is a man aged 18 to 35 with acute or convalescent COVID-19. Written as DNA, the CDR3 is TGCGCCAGCAGACTCAGGGGGACGGGTAATGAAAAACTGTTTTTT. It is translated as CASRLRGTGNEKLFF.